The sequence of this TCR beta chain was determined in a study of control samples from healthy donors and cancer patients. In its sample, this clone was seen a few times. The trim removed 5 bases at V and 4 bases at J, leaving 14 bases unmatched. This CDR3 comprises 17 residues. CDR1 MGHDK and CDR2 SYGVNS come from the germline V gene. Data came from immunoSEQ multiplex PCR; TCRdb stores just in-frame clones and leaves some out. Of 95,000 to 150,000 clones in the sample, approximately 89% were seen once. Sequenced material: blood. The TCR comes from a man aged 35 to 55 in good health. The chain links TRBV25-1 to TRBJ2-3, with TRBD2 matching 8 bases. The CDR3 DNA follows: TGTGCCAGCAGTTCGGCGGGACTAGTAGGTTTGGCAGATACGCAGTATTTT. Protein sequence: CASSSAGLVGLADTQYF.